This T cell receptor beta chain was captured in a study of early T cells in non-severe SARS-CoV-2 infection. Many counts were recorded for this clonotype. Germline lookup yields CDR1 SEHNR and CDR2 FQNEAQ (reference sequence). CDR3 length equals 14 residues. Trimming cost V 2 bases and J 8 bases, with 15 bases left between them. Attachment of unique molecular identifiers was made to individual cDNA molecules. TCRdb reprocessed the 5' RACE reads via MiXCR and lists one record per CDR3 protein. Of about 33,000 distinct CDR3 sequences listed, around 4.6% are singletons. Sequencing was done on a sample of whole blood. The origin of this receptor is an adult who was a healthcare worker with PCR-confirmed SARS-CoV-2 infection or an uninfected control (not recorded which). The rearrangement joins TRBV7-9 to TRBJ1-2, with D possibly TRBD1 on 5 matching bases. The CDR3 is CASSLFDSQEGYTF. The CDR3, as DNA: TGTGCCAGCAGCTTATTCGACAGCCAGGAGGGCTACACCTTC.